This T cell receptor (beta chain) was recorded in a study of response to subunit inactivated influenza vaccine. Study observations and caveats: Each seasonal influenza vaccination recruits few new T cells, the authors suggested.

Points on this clonotype: Its target is unknown.

Via MiXCR, TCRdb re-called the RT-PCR reads, giving one row per CDR3 protein. The sample has around 480,000 distinct CDR3 sequences; approximately 15% are singletons. The CDR3 totals 17 residues. Germline CDR1 and CDR2: SGHRS and YFSETQ. The ends were cut back, 0 bases at V and 4 bases at J, with 20 bases in the middle. The chain recombines TRBV5-1 with TRBJ2-7, with a weak D call TRBD1 (5 bases). Sequencing used CD4+ T cells sorted from PBMCs, obtained about 24 months after vaccination. The source of this sequence is a man aged 50-75 years who received an inactivated influenza vaccine. CDR3 bases: TGCGCCAGCAGCTTGGGTTTGGAAGGGGTTAATCGATACGAGCAGTACTTC. This encodes CASSLGLEGVNRYEQYF.